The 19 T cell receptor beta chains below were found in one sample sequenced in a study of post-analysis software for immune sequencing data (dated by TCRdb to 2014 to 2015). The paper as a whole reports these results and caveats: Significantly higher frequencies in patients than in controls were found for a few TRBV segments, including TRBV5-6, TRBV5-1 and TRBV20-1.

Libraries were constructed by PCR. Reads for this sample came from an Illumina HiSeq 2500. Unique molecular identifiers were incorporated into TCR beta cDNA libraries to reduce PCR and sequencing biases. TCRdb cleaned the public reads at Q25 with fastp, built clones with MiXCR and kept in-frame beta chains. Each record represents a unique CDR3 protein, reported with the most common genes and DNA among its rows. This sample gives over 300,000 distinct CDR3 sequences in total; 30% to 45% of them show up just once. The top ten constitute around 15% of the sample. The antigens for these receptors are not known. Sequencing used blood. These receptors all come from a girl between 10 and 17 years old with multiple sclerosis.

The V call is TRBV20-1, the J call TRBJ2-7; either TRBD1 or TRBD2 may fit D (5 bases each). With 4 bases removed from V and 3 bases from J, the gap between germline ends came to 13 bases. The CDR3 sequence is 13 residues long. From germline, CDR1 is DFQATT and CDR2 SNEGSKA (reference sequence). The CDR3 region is CSANRDDLYEQYF. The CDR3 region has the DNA TGCAGTGCTAACCGGGACGACCTCTACGAGCAGTACTTC.

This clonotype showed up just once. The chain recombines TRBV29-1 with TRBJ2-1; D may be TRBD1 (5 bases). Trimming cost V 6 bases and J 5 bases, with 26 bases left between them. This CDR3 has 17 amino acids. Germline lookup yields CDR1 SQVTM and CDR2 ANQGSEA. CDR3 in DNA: TGCAGCGTCGCGACGTCCTATAGGGGCCCCTTGGACAATGAGCAGTTCTTC. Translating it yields CSVATSYRGPLDNEQFF.

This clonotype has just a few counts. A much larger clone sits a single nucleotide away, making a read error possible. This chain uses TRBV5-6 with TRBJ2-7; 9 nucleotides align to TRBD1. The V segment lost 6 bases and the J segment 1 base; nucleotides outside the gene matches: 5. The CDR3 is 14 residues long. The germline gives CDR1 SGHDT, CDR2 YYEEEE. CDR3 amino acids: CASTSGTGSYEQYF. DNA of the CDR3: TGTGCCAGCACCTCCGGGACAGGGTCCTACGAGCAGTACTTC.

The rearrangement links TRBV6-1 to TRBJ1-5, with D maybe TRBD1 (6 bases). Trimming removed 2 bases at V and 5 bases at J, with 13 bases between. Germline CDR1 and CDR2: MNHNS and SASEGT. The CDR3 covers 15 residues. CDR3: CASSEFLQGDQPQHF. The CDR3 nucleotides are TGTGCCAGCAGTGAATTTTTACAGGGCGATCAGCCCCAGCATTTT.

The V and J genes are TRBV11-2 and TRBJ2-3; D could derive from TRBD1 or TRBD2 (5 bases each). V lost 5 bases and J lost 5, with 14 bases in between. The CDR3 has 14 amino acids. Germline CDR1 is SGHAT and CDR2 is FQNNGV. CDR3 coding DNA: TGTGCCAGCAGCCAGAGGGGTCCGGGAGATACGCAGTATTTT. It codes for CASSQRGPGDTQYF.

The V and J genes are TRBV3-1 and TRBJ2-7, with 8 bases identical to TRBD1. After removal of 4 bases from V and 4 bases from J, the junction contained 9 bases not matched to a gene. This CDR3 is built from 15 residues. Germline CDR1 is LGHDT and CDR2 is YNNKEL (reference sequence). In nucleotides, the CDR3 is TGTGCCAGCAGCCGCCTTTGGACAGGGCAGTACGAGCAGTACTTC. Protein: CASSRLWTGQYEQYF.

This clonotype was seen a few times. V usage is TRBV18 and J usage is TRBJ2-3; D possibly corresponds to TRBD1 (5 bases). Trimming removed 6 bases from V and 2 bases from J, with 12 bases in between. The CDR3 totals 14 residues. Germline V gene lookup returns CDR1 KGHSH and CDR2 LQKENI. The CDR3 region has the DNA TGTGCCAGCTCTGCGACAGAGTTCACAGATACGCAGTATTTT. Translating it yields CASSATEFTDTQYF.

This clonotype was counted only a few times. CDR3 nucleotide sequence: TGTGCCAGCAGCTTTGGCCCCGACAGGGGCTATGGCTACACCTTC. It codes for CASSFGPDRGYGYTF. V gene TRBV11-2 combines with J gene TRBJ1-2, with TRBD1 matching over 8 bases. Per the germline V gene, CDR1 is SGHAT and CDR2 is FQNNGV. There are 15 residues in the CDR3. Trimming removed 3 bases from V and 4 bases from J; junction bases left unmatched: 7.

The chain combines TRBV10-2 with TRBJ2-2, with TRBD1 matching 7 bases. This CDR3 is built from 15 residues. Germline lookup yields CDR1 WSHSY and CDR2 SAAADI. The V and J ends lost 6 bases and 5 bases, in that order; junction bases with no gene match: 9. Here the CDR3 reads CASRDPGQLTGELFF. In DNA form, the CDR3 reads TGCGCCAGCAGGGACCCGGGACAGCTGACCGGGGAGCTGTTTTTT.

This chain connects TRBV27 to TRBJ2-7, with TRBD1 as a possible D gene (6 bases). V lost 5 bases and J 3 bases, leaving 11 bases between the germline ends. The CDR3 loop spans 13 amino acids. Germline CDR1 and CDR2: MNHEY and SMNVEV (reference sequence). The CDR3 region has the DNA TGTGCCAGCAGTCCCCCACAGGGCTACGAGCAGTACTTC. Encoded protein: CASSPPQGYEQYF.

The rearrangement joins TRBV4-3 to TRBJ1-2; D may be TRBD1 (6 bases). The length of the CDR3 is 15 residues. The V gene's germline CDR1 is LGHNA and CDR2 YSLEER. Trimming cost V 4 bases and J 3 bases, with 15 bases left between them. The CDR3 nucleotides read TGCGCCAGCAGCCCCACCTCGACAGGCTACTATGGCTACACCTTC. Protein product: CASSPTSTGYYGYTF.

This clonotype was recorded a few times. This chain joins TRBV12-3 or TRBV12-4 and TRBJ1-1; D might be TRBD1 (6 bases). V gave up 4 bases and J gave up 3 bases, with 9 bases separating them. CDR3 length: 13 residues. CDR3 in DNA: TGTGCCAGCAGTTATACAGGGTACACTGAAGCTTTCTTT. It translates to CASSYTGYTEAFF.

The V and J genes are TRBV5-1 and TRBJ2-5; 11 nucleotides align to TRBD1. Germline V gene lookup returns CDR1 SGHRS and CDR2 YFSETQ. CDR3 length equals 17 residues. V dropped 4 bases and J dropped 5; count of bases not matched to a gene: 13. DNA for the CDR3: TGCGCCAGCAGCGCGGACAGGGGGCTAGTGATTCTCGAGACCCAGTACTTC. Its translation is CASSADRGLVILETQYF.

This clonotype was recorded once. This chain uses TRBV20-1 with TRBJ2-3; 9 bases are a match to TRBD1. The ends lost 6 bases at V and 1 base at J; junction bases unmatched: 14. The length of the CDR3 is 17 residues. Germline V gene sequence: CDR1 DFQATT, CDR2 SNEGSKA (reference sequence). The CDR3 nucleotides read TGCAGTGCGGAGAGAGGGGGACAGGGAACGGGCACAGATACGCAGTATTTT. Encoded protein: CSAERGGQGTGTDTQYF.

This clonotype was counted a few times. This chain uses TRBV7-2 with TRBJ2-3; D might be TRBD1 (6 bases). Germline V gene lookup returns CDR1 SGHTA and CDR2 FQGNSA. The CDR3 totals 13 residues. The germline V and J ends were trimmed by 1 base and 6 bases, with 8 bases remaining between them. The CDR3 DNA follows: TGTGCCAGCAGCTTAGATCAGGGGGATACGCAGTATTTT. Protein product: CASSLDQGDTQYF.

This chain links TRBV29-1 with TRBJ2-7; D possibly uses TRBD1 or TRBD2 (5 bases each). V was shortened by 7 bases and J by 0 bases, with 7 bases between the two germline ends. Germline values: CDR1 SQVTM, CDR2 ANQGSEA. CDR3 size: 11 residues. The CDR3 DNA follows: TGCAGCGCTGGGACCTCCTACGAGCAGTACTTC. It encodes CSAGTSYEQYF.

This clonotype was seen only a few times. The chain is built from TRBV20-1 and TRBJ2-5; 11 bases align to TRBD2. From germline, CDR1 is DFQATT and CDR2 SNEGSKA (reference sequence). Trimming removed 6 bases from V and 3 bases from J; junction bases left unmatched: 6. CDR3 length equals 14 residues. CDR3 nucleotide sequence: TGCAGTGCCCTTAGCGGGGGGGCGAAAGAGACCCAGTACTTC. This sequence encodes CSALSGGAKETQYF.

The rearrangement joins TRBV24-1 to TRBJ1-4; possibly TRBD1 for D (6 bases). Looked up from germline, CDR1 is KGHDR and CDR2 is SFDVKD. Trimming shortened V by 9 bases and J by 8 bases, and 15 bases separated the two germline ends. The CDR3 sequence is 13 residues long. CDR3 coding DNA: TGTGCCACCCCTCAACAGGGCGGAGAAAAACTGTTTTTT. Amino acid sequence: CATPQQGGEKLFF.

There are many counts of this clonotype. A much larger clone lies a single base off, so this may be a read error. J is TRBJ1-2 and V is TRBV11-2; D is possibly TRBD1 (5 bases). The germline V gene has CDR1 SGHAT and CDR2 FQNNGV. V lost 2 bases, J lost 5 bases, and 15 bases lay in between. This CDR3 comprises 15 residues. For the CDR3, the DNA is TGTGCCAGCAGCTTATGGGGGGGGACGGAGTATGGCTACACCTTC. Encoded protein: CASSLWGGTEYGYTF.